The 8 T cell receptor beta chains below all came from one sample that was sequenced in a study of molecular identifiers for immune sequencing clone quantification. TCRdb reprocessed the PCR reads with MiXCR, giving one entry per CDR3 protein. The sample consists of hundreds of thousands of distinct CDR3 sequences, around 25% of them appearing once. The sequencing sample was made of naive CD8+ T cells from blood, with Jurkat cell RNA spiked in. As to subset: FACS-sorted CD8+CD4-CCR7+CD45RA+ naive T cells. The receptor source for this set is a human donor in good health. Some libraries in this study had Jurkat cell RNA spiked in.

This clonotype was seen a handful of times. This chain joins TRBV7-6 and TRBJ2-7; 11 bases align to TRBD1. V shed 6 bases, J shed 4 bases, and the junction held 8 bases outside the gene matches. Germline V lookup: CDR1 SGHVS, CDR2 FNYEAQ. The CDR3 is 15 amino acids. The CDR3 coding sequence is TGTGCCAGCAGTTGGGGACAGGGGGTAGTATACGAGCAGTACTTC. This translates into CASSWGQGVVYEQYF.

The chain recombines TRBV7-9 with TRBJ2-1; no reliable D call. Germline CDR1 is SEHNR and CDR2 is FQNEAQ (reference sequence). V dropped 2 bases and J dropped 5 bases, with 13 bases sitting between them. CDR3 length: 15 amino acids. This CDR3 is CASSLRAGQNNEQFF. In DNA, the CDR3 is TGTGCCAGCAGCTTAAGGGCAGGCCAGAACAATGAGCAGTTCTTC.

This clonotype has ten or more counts. The chain uses TRBV7-9 and TRBJ2-7, with 10 bases that match TRBD2. CDR3 length: 12 amino acids. The germline V gene has CDR1 SEHNR and CDR2 FQNEAQ (reference sequence). With V trimmed by 6 bases and J by 6 bases, 2 bases remained unmatched. The CDR3 region is CASSPSGSEQYF. The CDR3 coding sequence is TGTGCCAGCAGTCCTAGCGGGAGCGAGCAGTACTTC.

This clonotype was seen repeatedly, ten times or more. The V call is TRBV20-1, the J call TRBJ2-7; D gene unclear. The CDR3 consists of 18 residues. V lost 3 bases and J 5 bases, leaving 29 bases between the germline ends. Germline-derived CDR1 and CDR2 are DFQATT and SNEGSKA (reference sequence). The CDR3 nucleotides are TGCAGTGCTAGGGATAGGATGGTGTACGGATTTAATAGAGACGAGCAGTACTTC. Translation: CSARDRMVYGFNRDEQYF.

The rearrangement joins TRBV3-1 to TRBJ1-4; 9 bases agree with TRBD1. The CDR3 has 15 residues. Germline CDR1 and CDR2: LGHDT and YNNKEL (reference sequence). V lost 1 base, J lost 12 bases, and 9 bases stayed unmatched. This CDR3 is CASSQAGTGNWELFF. In DNA form, the CDR3 reads TGTGCCAGCAGCCAAGCCGGGACAGGGAATTGGGAACTGTTTTTT.

This clonotype occurred many times. The chain employs TRBV15 and TRBJ1-1, with 8 bases lining up with TRBD1. The germline V gene has CDR1 LNHNV and CDR2 YYDKDF (reference sequence). This CDR3 spans 16 amino acids. Losses at the gene ends were 5 bases for V and 3 bases for J; bases not matched to a gene: 11. For the CDR3, the DNA is TGTGCCACCAGCTCAGACAGGGGCCCCGTTGACACTGAAGCTTTCTTT. It specifies CATSSDRGPVDTEAFF.

This clonotype has only a few counts. The chain has TRBV2 and TRBJ1-1; 7 bases map to TRBD1. The CDR3 sequence is 14 residues long. The V and J ends lost 3 bases and 1 base, in that order; junction bases with no gene match: 2. Germline assignment: CDR1 SNHLY and CDR2 FYNNEI. CDR3 DNA: TGTGCCAGCAGTGAGGGACAGACGAACACTGAAGCTTTCTTT. It is translated as CASSEGQTNTEAFF.

This clonotype was observed a single time. A read error may account for a junction end that differs from germline. This chain joins TRBV6-5 and TRBJ2-7; D tentatively fits TRBD1 or TRBD2 (6 bases each). This CDR3 is built from 15 residues. The germline V gene encodes CDR1 MNHEY and CDR2 SVGAGI. CDR3 protein: CASSYVEGGSDEPYF. The CDR3 DNA sequence: TGTGCCAGCAGTTACGTAGAGGGGGGTAGCGACGAGCCGTACTTC.